This T cell receptor (beta chain) was sequenced in a study of beta chain features in type 1 diabetes (dated by TCRdb to 2016 to 2019). Some background on the complete study: Patients and healthy donors did not differ in mean age, gender distribution, total cell number or subset yield. A total of roughly 110 million sorted cells were examined across all samples, and the number of cells per subset was strongly correlated with RNA yield. The study compared the TCRB repertoires of sorted circulating CD4+ T cell subsets in recently diagnosed type 1 diabetes patients with those in matched healthy donors. Regulatory and stem cell-like memory subsets were obtained from only 8 patients and roughly eight healthy donors, while naive and central memory subsets were obtained from all 30 or so donors.

Here is what the overall study found, with its caveats: Fewer insertions and more nucleotide deletions at VDJ recombination sites were observed in patients with type 1 diabetes, implying thymic rearrangement abnormalities. Because the HLA sub-analyses included only small numbers of individuals, any influence of HLA type on TCRB rearrangement was left unresolved. Shorter templates might be favored by PCR, yet because patient and control samples were amplified and corrected together, any such skew would affect both groups equally. Naive, central memory and regulatory TCRB repertoires appeared more similar among patients than among healthy donors. In all four CD4+ subsets, TCRB CDR3 length was moderately but significantly shorter in type 1 diabetes patients. Sequencing cDNA rather than genomic DNA could over-represent highly expressing activated cells, although activation and CD3 levels did not differ between groups.

The High Capacity cDNA Reverse Transcription Kit was used to reverse transcribe all of the isolated RNA, meaning that expressed TCRB transcripts were what got sequenced. Deep immunoSEQ sequencing was applied to naive, central memory and regulatory T cell samples, giving an average of roughly 3.5 million total reads per sample. Sorted cells were lysed in RLT buffer, and RNA was extracted using DNase-treated RNeasy Micro or Mini kits according to cell number. Each cell subset was processed separately to prevent cross-contamination, with patient and healthy donor samples processed together. Using the immunoSEQ multiplex PCR, TCRB sequences were amplified from cDNA into 87-bp fragments spanning the CDR3 region. Sequencing of the amplicons was done on the Illumina HiSeq platform. In the source study's methods: Synthetic template baselines were used to correct PCR bias computationally, reads within Hamming distance 2 were collapsed together, and singletons that could not be merged were discarded. Reads were aligned against IMGT so that V, D and J genes, CDR3 length and insertions or deletions at six rearrangement sites could be assigned. Clonotype counts were normalized to sorted cell number within each subset before computing true diversity and Gini coefficients with the tcR R package. The overlap coefficient, calculated on TCRB nucleotide sequences, was used to quantify repertoire sharing. Imported from immuneACCESS, the table was reduced by TCRdb to in-frame sequences with V and J called. These copies leave out some clones; in studies compared against another copy, an unresolved V gene accounts for under half, and the cause of the remainder is not known. The V and J calls and clone size come from that table; D and trimming were worked out from the DNA. The sample includes 300,000 to 350,000 clones, with 6.5% to 10% observed a single time. The top ten clones comprise 0.44% of the sample.

On this clone: Its antigen target is currently unknown. There are no base qualities to consult, and no much larger clone falls within one base.

Each donor gave one peripheral blood draw, approximately 0.11 L on average, collected into heparinised tubes. Naive, central memory, regulatory and stem cell-like memory CD4+ T cells were sorted on a BD FACSAria II using a panel including CD45RO, CCR7, CD25, CD127, CD95 and CD27. All sorted populations exceeded 95% purity. PBMCs were isolated right away by Lymphoprep density gradient centrifugation and were stained directly, without culture. To minimize batch effects, samples were stained and sorted in pairs, one healthy donor with one patient per experiment. This TCR was sampled from a woman between 18 and 29 years old in good health. The sequencing sample was made of central memory CD4+ T cells from blood.

The CDR3 in this case is CSVVIDGGEAFF. The nucleotide sequence reads as follows: TGCAGCGTTGTGATCGATGGTGGTGAAGCTTTCTTT. The V gene is TRBV29-1 and the J gene is TRBJ1-1; the D gene cannot be resolved reliably. Via the germline V gene, CDR1 is SQVTM and CDR2 ANQGSEA. V loses 4 bases, J loses 7 bases, and the germline ends lie 13 bases apart. Including the terminal cysteine and phenylalanine, the CDR3 comprises 12 residues. The kept DNA is CDR3 alone, 36 bases in frame from the first base.